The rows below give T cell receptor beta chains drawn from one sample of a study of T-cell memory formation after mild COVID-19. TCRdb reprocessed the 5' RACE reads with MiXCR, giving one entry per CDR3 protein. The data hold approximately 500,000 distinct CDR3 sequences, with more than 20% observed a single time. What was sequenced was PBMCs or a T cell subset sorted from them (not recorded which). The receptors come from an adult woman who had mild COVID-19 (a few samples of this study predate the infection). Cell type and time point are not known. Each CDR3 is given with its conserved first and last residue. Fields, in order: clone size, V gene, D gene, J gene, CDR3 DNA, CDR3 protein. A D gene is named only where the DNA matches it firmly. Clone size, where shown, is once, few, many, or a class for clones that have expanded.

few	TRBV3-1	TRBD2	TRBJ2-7	TGTGCCAGCAGCCCGGTAGCGGGAGTGGGTAACGAGCAGTACTTC	CASSPVAGVGNEQYF
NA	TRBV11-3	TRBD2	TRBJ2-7	TGTGCCAGCAGCTTAACGAAGGGTTTCGGGAGGGAGCAGTACTTC	CASSLTKGFGREQYF
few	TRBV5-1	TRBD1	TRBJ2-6	TGCGCCAGCAGCTTGGCCCCACAGGGGACTGGGGCCAACGTCCTGACTTTC	CASSLAPQGTGANVLTF
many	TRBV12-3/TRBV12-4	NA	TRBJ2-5	TGTGCCAGCAGTTTCCTAGGAGCCCCCGGAGAGACCCAGTACTTC	CASSFLGAPGETQYF
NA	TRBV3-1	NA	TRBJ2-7	TGTGCCAGCAGCCAAGACGTTGTTTCGGCCTACGAGCAGTACTTC	CASSQDVVSAYEQYF
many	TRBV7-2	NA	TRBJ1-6	TGTGCCAGCAGCCTGGAGTACAACAGATATAATTCACCCCTCCACTTT	CASSLEYNRYNSPLHF
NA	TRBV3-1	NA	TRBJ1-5	TGTGCCAGCAGCCAAGATGGGGAAGGGAGCAATCAGCCCCAGCATTTT	CASSQDGEGSNQPQHF
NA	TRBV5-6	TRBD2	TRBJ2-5	TGTGCCAGCAGTCCGGCCCAGAGGACTAGCGGGAGGGGGCAAGAGACCCAGTACTTC	CASSPAQRTSGRGQETQYF
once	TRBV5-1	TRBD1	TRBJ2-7	TGCGCCAGCAGCTTTAGACAGGGGTCGCCCTACGAGCAGTACTTC	CASSFRQGSPYEQYF
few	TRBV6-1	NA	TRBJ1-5	TGTGCCAGCAGTGACCAGTCTGGAAGCAATCAGCCCCAGCATTTT	CASSDQSGSNQPQHF
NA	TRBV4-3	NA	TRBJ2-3	TGCGCCAGCAGCGAGAGCGGGTTACCTCAAGATACGCAGTATTTT	CASSESGLPQDTQYF
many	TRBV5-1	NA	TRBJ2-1	TGCGCCAGCAGCTTGGCTTCACCCAATGAGCAGTTCTTC	CASSLASPNEQFF
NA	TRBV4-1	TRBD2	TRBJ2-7	TGCGCCAGCAGCCAGATAGCGGGGGGTGCCTACGAGCAGTACTTC	CASSQIAGGAYEQYF
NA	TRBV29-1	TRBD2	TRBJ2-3	TGCAGCGTTGACGGACTAGCGGGGGGCACAGATACGCAGTATTTT	CSVDGLAGGTDTQYF
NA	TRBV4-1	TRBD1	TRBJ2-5	TGCGCCAGCAGCCATGGTGTCCAACAGGGGGGGACCCAGTACTTC	CASSHGVQQGGTQYF
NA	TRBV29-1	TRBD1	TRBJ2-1	TGCAGCGCCGCGGGGGGACAGGGGGCCTACAATGAGCAGTTCTTC	CSAAGGQGAYNEQFF
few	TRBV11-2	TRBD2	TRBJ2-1	TGTGCCAGCAGCTTGGTTGCTCGACTAGCGGGAAGGTCCTACAATGAGCAGTTCTTC	CASSLVARLAGRSYNEQFF
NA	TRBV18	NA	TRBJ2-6	TGTGCCAGCTCACCGGCTGGGGCCAACGTCCTGACTTTC	CASSPAGANVLTF
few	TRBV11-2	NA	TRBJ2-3	TGTGCCAGCAGCTTAAGTTTGGGGCCGATGGATACGCAGTATTTT	CASSLSLGPMDTQYF
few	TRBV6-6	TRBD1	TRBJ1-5	TGTGCCAGCAGTTACGAAGGGGGCGGAGAGCAGCCCCAGCATTTT	CASSYEGGGEQPQHF
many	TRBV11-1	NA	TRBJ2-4	TGTGCCAGCAGCTTAGGGACAGTCGCCAAAAACATTCAGTACTTC	CASSLGTVAKNIQYF
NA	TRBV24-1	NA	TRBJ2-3	TGTGCCACCAGTGATCCCCTCAGGGACTCCTCCGTCATCCCGTCTAGCACAGATACGAAGTATTTT	CATSDPLRDSSVIPSSTDTKYF
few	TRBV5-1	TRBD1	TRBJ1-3	TGCGCCAGCAGCCGGGACAGGGCAAGCTCTGGAAACACCATATATTTT	CASSRDRASSGNTIYF
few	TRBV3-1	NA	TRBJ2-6	TGTGCCAGCAGCAAAGGCAGGAGTTTGGGCGCCGGGGCCAACGTCCTGACTTTC	CASSKGRSLGAGANVLTF
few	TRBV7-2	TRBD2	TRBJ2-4	TGTGCCAGCAGCTTTAGCGGGGGGGTTCAAAACATTCAGTACTTC	CASSFSGGVQNIQYF
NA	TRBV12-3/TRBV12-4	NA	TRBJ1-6	TGTGCCAGCAGTTTAAGAGGCAATAATTCACCCCTCCACTTT	CASSLRGNNSPLHF
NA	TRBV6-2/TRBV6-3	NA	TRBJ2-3	TGTGCCAGCAGTCTCCCCCGGGGCGTGGGCACAGATACGCAGTATTTT	CASSLPRGVGTDTQYF
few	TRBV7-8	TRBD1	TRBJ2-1	TGTGCCAGCATCCATGTACCGGGACAGGAGTACAATGAGCAGTTCTTC	CASIHVPGQEYNEQFF